The 30 T cell receptor beta chains below come from one sample, sequenced in a study of T-cell memory formation after mild COVID-19 (TCRdb year 2021). Library method: 5' RACE. The sequencer was an Illumina NovaSeq 6000. Starting from the raw public reads, TCRdb applied fastp trimming at Q25, assembled clones with MiXCR and retained in-frame beta chains. One record per CDR3 amino acid sequence lists the most common genes and DNA. In all, the sample holds 350,000 to 400,000 distinct CDR3 sequences, and about 21% of those were seen once. The top ten clonotypes cover around 12% of the sample. The source material was PBMCs or a T cell subset sorted from them (not recorded which). Source of these receptors: an adult woman who had mild COVID-19 (a few samples of this study predate the infection). The sample titles of this study are shuffled in the database, so cell type and time point are left out; the donor was told from shared clones.

The genes are TRBV7-9 and TRBJ2-5; D is perhaps TRBD1 or TRBD2 (5 bases each). V shed 4 bases and J shed 2 bases, with 20 bases lying between them. This CDR3 has 17 amino acids. Germline V lookup: CDR1 SEHNR, CDR2 FQNEAQ (reference sequence). CDR3 in amino acids: CASSYRGAPTRQETQYF. The CDR3 DNA reads as TGTGCCAGCAGCTATCGAGGGGCCCCCACTAGGCAAGAGACCCAGTACTTC.

Ten or more counts support this clonotype. The chain employs TRBV12-3 or TRBV12-4 and TRBJ2-1; 10 bases map to TRBD1. V shed 5 bases, J shed 8 bases, and the junction held 9 bases outside the gene matches. CDR3 length: 15 amino acids. CDR3 bases: TGTGCCAGCAGTCGCCGGGACAGGGGACGGGATGAGCAGTTCTTC. Amino acids: CASSRRDRGRDEQFF.

This clonotype was found a few times. The chain is built from TRBV7-9 and TRBJ2-5, with TRBD1 matching 7 bases. The length of the CDR3 is 13 residues. The V segment lost 4 bases and the J segment 3 bases; nucleotides outside the gene matches: 2. Germline V gene data show CDR1 as SEHNR and CDR2 as FQNEAQ (reference sequence). CDR3 DNA: TGTGCCAGCAGCTACGGGACAGAAGAGACCCAGTACTTC. Translation gives CASSYGTEETQYF.

The chain recombines TRBV20-1 with TRBJ1-6, with 9 positions matching TRBD1. Germline loops: CDR1 DFQATT, CDR2 SNEGSKA (reference sequence). V shed 0 bases, J shed 6 bases, and the junction held 9 bases outside the gene matches. The CDR3 totals 17 residues. In nucleotides, the CDR3 is TGCAGTGCTAGAGATTCGAGGAGGGACAGGGTTAATTCACCCCTCCACTTT. Its translation is CSARDSRRDRVNSPLHF.

The chain employs TRBV20-1 and TRBJ2-5; D gene uncertain. Germline V gene sequence: CDR1 DFQATT, CDR2 SNEGSKA (reference sequence). The V end lost 7 bases, the J end lost 5 bases, and 17 bases lay between the germline ends. The CDR3 runs to 13 residues. CDR3 DNA sequence: TGCAGTGACTACCAGAATAGTGCGGAGACCCAGTACTTC. This codes for CSDYQNSAETQYF.

This clonotype turned up a few times. The rearrangement uses TRBV6-6 and TRBJ1-3, with D uncertain. Per germline, CDR1 MNHNY and CDR2 SVGAGI (reference sequence). The CDR3 sequence is 13 residues long. V shed 11 bases and J shed 1 base, with 12 bases lying between them. CDR3 region: CAGKVESGNTIYF. CDR3 bases: TGTGCCGGAAAAGTAGAATCTGGAAACACCATATATTTT.

The CDR3 reads CASSLGRLGLAEEPTDTQYF. DNA for the CDR3: TGTGCCAGCAGCTTAGGACGGTTAGGCCTAGCGGAGGAACCCACAGATACGCAGTATTTT. The chain has TRBV11-2 and TRBJ2-3, with 7 bases that match TRBD2. Germline V gene sequence: CDR1 SGHAT, CDR2 FQNNGV. The CDR3 loop spans 20 amino acids. Trimming at V came to 1 base and at J to 2 bases, leaving 18 bases not matched to a gene.

The gene calls are TRBV7-3 and TRBJ2-1, with D possibly matching TRBD2 (5 bases). The V end lost 1 base, the J end lost 10 bases, and 14 bases lay between the germline ends. In germline, CDR1 is SGHTA, CDR2 FQGTGA. The CDR3 runs 14 residues. CDR3 sequence: CASSLNPSIGEQFF. The CDR3 bases are TGTGCCAGCAGCTTAAACCCTAGCATCGGCGAGCAGTTCTTC.

This chain connects TRBV3-2 to TRBJ2-5; the listed D gene, TRBD2, was not tested against the DNA. TRBV3-2 is given as a pseudogene. The CDR3 consists of 19 residues. CDR3 sequence reads: CASSLRRGRSPSYQETQYF. Here the CDR3 DNA reads TGTGCCAGCAGCCTCCGTCGCGGGAGGTCCCCCTCGTACCAAGAGACCCAGTACTTC.

The chain uses TRBV18 and TRBJ2-3; D is undetermined. Germline loops: CDR1 KGHSH, CDR2 LQKENI. This CDR3 is built from 13 residues. Trimming took 0 bases from V and 4 from J, leaving 5 bases between them. CDR3 in amino acids: CASSPPASDTQYF. The DNA of the CDR3 is TGTGCCAGCTCACCACCCGCTTCAGATACGCAGTATTTT.

The chain combines TRBV5-1 with TRBJ2-5; 8 positions agree with TRBD1. The CDR3 runs 15 residues. Germline V CDR1 and CDR2: SGHRS, YFSETQ. J was trimmed by 5 bases and V by 0 bases; bases with no gene match: 6. The CDR3: CASSLGQGSMETQYF. The CDR3 nucleotides read TGCGCCAGCAGCTTGGGACAGGGGAGTATGGAGACCCAGTACTTC.

The chain's CDR3 is CASGTMETQYF. DNA for the CDR3: TGTGCCAGCGGGACAATGGAGACCCAGTACTTC. The V and J genes are TRBV5-6 and TRBJ2-5; possible D gene TRBD1, 6 bases. CDR3 length: 11 residues. In germline, CDR1 is SGHDT, CDR2 YYEEEE. Trimming shortened V by 7 bases and J by 5 bases, and 9 bases separated the two germline ends.

The sample holds a few counts of this clonotype. This chain joins TRBV7-9 and TRBJ1-2; the D is unclear. The germline V and J ends were trimmed by 2 bases and 2 bases, with 6 bases remaining between them. This CDR3 has 13 residues. The germline V gene encodes CDR1 SEHNR and CDR2 FQNEAQ (reference sequence). The CDR3, as DNA: TGTGCCAGCAGCTTAAAGGGAAACTATGGCTACACCTTC. It is translated as CASSLKGNYGYTF. Full variable domain (outside the CDR3, taken from reference TRBV7-9 and TRBJ1-2): DTGVSQNPRHKITKRGQNVTFRCDPISEHNRLYWYRQTLGQGPEFLTYFQNEAQLEKSRLLSDRFSAERPKGSFSTLEIQRTEQGDSAMYLCASSLKGNYGYTFGSGTRLTVV.

This clonotype was detected once. The chain carries TRBV5-6 and TRBJ1-1; 7 nucleotides match TRBD1. V was clipped by 4 bases and J by 4 bases; unmatched bases: 13. The germline gives CDR1 SGHDT, CDR2 YYEEEE. This CDR3 contains 16 residues. The CDR3 bases are TGTGCCAGCAGCCCCGACAGGGTCCAGTTAGGCACTGAAGCTTTCTTT. Its translation is CASSPDRVQLGTEAFF.

The J gene is TRBJ2-5, the V gene TRBV20-1, with D unclear. Germline CDR1 reads DFQATT; CDR2 reads SNEGSKA (reference sequence). Trimming stripped 0 bases from V and 2 bases from J, with 13 bases between. This CDR3 is built from 15 residues. Here the CDR3 DNA reads TGCAGTGCTAGAGATGTGGTAGCAGCGCAAGAGACCCAGTACTTC. Protein sequence: CSARDVVAAQETQYF.

A few counts support this clonotype. The V call is TRBV6-1, the J call TRBJ1-2; 8 bases match TRBD1. V was clipped by 3 bases and J by 6 bases; unmatched bases: 15. This CDR3 comprises 17 residues. Germline V gene lookup returns CDR1 MNHNS and CDR2 SASEGT. The CDR3 DNA reads TGTGCCAGCAGTGAGAATCTCTCCGGAGGACAGGGCAATGGCTACACCTTC. Translated, it gives CASSENLSGGQGNGYTF.

The rearrangement uses TRBV9 and TRBJ2-5; no reliable D call. Germline values: CDR1 SGDLS, CDR2 YYNGEE. Trimming cost V 3 bases and J 5 bases, with 14 bases left between them. There are 14 residues in the CDR3. The CDR3 DNA follows: TGTGCCAGCAGCGAAACACGTACCGGGGAGACCCAGTACTTC. It yields the protein CASSETRTGETQYF.

In its sample, this clonotype was seen a few times. This chain connects TRBV6-6 to TRBJ2-7; the D is unclear. V shed 1 base and J shed 4 bases, with 8 bases lying between them. The CDR3 is 13 amino acids. The V gene's germline CDR1 is MNHNY and CDR2 SVGAGI (reference sequence). In DNA, the CDR3 is TGTGCCAGCAGTTACTGGGAAGGGTACGAGCAGTACTTC. Encoded protein: CASSYWEGYEQYF.

The V call is TRBV4-3, the J call TRBJ2-3; D call uncertain. The germline V gene encodes CDR1 LGHNA and CDR2 YSLEER. The CDR3 runs to 13 residues. The V end lost 0 bases, the J end lost 2 bases, and 3 bases lay between the germline ends. CDR3 loop: CASSQDNTDTQYF. The DNA of the CDR3 is TGCGCCAGCAGCCAAGATAACACAGATACGCAGTATTTT.

The rearrangement links TRBV29-1 to TRBJ1-2, with TRBD1 identical over 10 bases. Germline V gene lookup returns CDR1 SQVTM and CDR2 ANQGSEA. This CDR3 region has 15 residues. The junction had 3 bases not matched to a gene; V was cut back by 1 base and J by 1 base. DNA of the CDR3: TGCAGCGTTGAAGCCTGGACAGGGGGTAACTATGGCTACACCTTC. It codes for CSVEAWTGGNYGYTF.

The gene calls are TRBV20-1 and TRBJ1-6, with D unclear. The V gene lost 0 bases and the J gene lost 4 bases, with 13 bases spanning the gap. From germline, CDR1 is DFQATT and CDR2 SNEGSKA (reference sequence). This CDR3 is built from 16 residues. CDR3 region: CSARDAPATYNSPLHF. Here the CDR3 DNA reads TGCAGTGCTAGAGATGCCCCGGCGACATATAATTCACCCCTCCACTTT.

The V gene is TRBV15, the J gene TRBJ2-2; D is unclear. CDR1 is LNHNV, CDR2 YYDKDF, per germline (reference sequence). V gave up 2 bases and J gave up 4 bases, with 2 bases separating them. The CDR3 consists of 12 residues. The CDR3 DNA is TGTGCCACCAGCAGACCCACCGGGGAGCTGTTTTTT. It is translated as CATSRPTGELFF.

The V and J genes are TRBV6-5 and TRBJ1-2; unclear D gene. CDR1 is MNHEY and CDR2 is SVGAGI in the germline V gene. CDR3 length: 14 residues. Deletions cut 2 bases from V and 7 bases from J, with 14 bases between. CDR3 in amino acids: CASSYTGYGFGYTF. The CDR3, as DNA: TGTGCCAGCAGTTACACCGGGTACGGGTTTGGCTACACCTTC.

The chain couples TRBV5-1 to TRBJ2-7; no firm D call. The CDR3 has 12 residues. Trimming took off 5 bases at V and 5 bases at J, with 11 bases between the two ends. Germline CDR1 is SGHRS and CDR2 is YFSETQ. CDR3 protein: CASRAPHDEQYF. Written as DNA, the CDR3 is TGCGCCAGCAGAGCCCCCCACGACGAGCAGTACTTC.

This chain's CDR3 is CASSTGTGDEQFF. The CDR3 region has the DNA TGTGCCAGCAGCACCGGGACAGGGGATGAGCAGTTCTTC. The chain employs TRBV7-3 and TRBJ2-1, with 10 bases matching TRBD1. Germline trimming cut 5 bases from V and 8 bases from J; bases unmatched to any gene: 3. The CDR3 runs 13 residues. CDR1 is SGHTA, CDR2 FQGTGA, per germline.

This chain uses TRBV5-1 with TRBJ2-3; TRBD2 matches 9 bases. V trimming: 0 bases; J trimming: 5 bases; junction bases outside the gene matches: 7. The V gene's germline CDR1 is SGHRS and CDR2 YFSETQ. The CDR3 extends over 16 amino acids. The chain's CDR3 is CASSLAERGAGDTQYF. In DNA form, the CDR3 reads TGCGCCAGCAGCTTGGCAGAGCGGGGGGCGGGAGATACGCAGTATTTT.

In DNA, the CDR3 is TGTGCCAGCAGCCCCAGGACAGTAAAAGAGACCCAGTACTTC. Its translation: CASSPRTVKETQYF. The chain links TRBV11-3 to TRBJ2-5; weak D call: TRBD1 (6 bases). The V and J ends lost 5 bases and 3 bases respectively, with 13 bases between them. Germline assignment: CDR1 SGHNT and CDR2 YENEEA. CDR3 length: 14 amino acids.

In this sample, this clonotype turned up a few times. The chain joins TRBV6-6 to TRBJ2-1; no clear D. Germline V lookup: CDR1 MNHNY, CDR2 SVGAGI (reference sequence). V was shortened by 7 bases and J by 8 bases, with 9 bases between the two germline ends. This CDR3 contains 11 residues. CDR3 coding DNA: TGTGCCAGCACCTTATACCATGAGCAGTTCTTC. It is translated as CASTLYHEQFF.

This clonotype has just a few counts. V usage is TRBV7-9 and J usage is TRBJ2-1; D possibly matches TRBD1 or TRBD2 (5 bases each). From germline, CDR1 is SEHNR and CDR2 FQNEAQ (reference sequence). This CDR3 is 13 amino acids long. Trimming removed 5 bases from V and 5 bases from J, with 10 bases in between. Written as DNA, the CDR3 is TGTGCCAGCAGCCAAGTGGGGGACAATGAGCAGTTCTTC. Its translation: CASSQVGDNEQFF.

This clonotype was recorded a few times. The rearrangement links TRBV6-5 to TRBJ2-1; 7 bases agree with TRBD1. The CDR3 spans 14 residues. CDR1 is MNHEY and CDR2 is SVGAGI in the germline V gene. Germline trimming cut 5 bases from V and 3 bases from J; bases unmatched to any gene: 4. The chain's CDR3 is CASSRQGDYNEQFF. The CDR3 DNA reads TGTGCCAGCAGTCGACAGGGAGACTACAATGAGCAGTTCTTC.